These 14 T cell receptor beta chains share one sample of origin, sequenced in a study of cytomegalovirus exposure and HLA in healthy donors. The table came from immunoSEQ multiplex PCR; TCRdb's copy has only in-frame clones and leaves some out. This sample carries 150,000 to 200,000 clones, approximately 81% of them seen once, and the ten largest clones take roughly 15%. The sample consisted of PBMCs. Receptors originate from a man between 18 and 35 years old in good health and CMV-seropositive.

V and J are TRBV5-1 and TRBJ1-2, with TRBD1 identical over 8 bases. The V segment lost 3 bases and the J segment 7 bases; nucleotides outside the gene matches: 14. The CDR3 has 16 amino acids. CDR1 and CDR2 (germline): SGHRS, YFSETQ. CDR3 bases: TGCGCCAGCAGCTCCCCTGGGGACAGGCGCCTTGGTGGCTACACCTTC. As protein: CASSSPGDRRLGGYTF.

This chain uses TRBV27 with TRBJ2-1; 9 bases line up with TRBD2. Germline-derived CDR1 and CDR2 are MNHEY and SMNVEV (reference sequence). The trim removed 2 bases at V and 9 bases at J, leaving 8 bases unmatched. The length of the CDR3 is 15 residues. The CDR3 sequence: CASSLGGGGAFEQFF. The CDR3 DNA sequence: TGTGCCAGCAGTTTAGGGGGCGGGGGGGCTTTTGAGCAGTTCTTC.

This clone was observed once. The gene calls are TRBV28 and TRBJ1-2, with TRBD1 matching 9 bases. After removal of 7 bases from V and 2 bases from J, the junction contained 8 bases not matched to a gene. Germline CDR1 reads MDHEN; CDR2 reads SYDVKM. The CDR3 is made up of 15 amino acids. CDR3 nucleotides: TGTGCCAGCACCGCCGGGACAGGGTCAAACTATGGCTACACCTTC. It translates to CASTAGTGSNYGYTF.

The V call is TRBV7-9, the J call TRBJ2-1; no clear D. The CDR3 loop spans 13 amino acids. Germline-derived CDR1 and CDR2 are SEHNR and FQNEAQ (reference sequence). V lost 5 bases and J lost 8, with 13 bases in between. The CDR3 protein is CASSESGVDEQFF. The CDR3 DNA sequence: TGTGCCAGCAGCGAATCAGGTGTAGATGAGCAGTTCTTC.

The gene calls are TRBV6-5 and TRBJ2-5, with TRBD1 as a possible D gene (6 bases). V shed 5 bases and J shed 2 bases, with 12 bases lying between them. The CDR3 is made up of 14 amino acids. The germline CDR1 and CDR2 sequences are MNHEY and SVGAGI. The CDR3 nucleotides are TGTGCCAGCAGTGAGCGACAGGCTCAAGAGACCCAGTACTTC. This gives the protein CASSERQAQETQYF.

On this clone: Relative to the germline gene, one junction end is altered; a read error may explain this. V usage is TRBV28 and J usage is TRBJ2-5; a possible D gene is TRBD2 (6 bases). CDR1 and CDR2 (germline): MDHEN, SYDVKM. The CDR3 covers 14 residues. In DNA, the CDR3 is TGTGCCAGCACTTTACGGGGGAACCAAGAGACCCAGTACTTC. It codes for CASTLRGNQETQYF.

This chain joins TRBV5-6 and TRBJ2-7; maybe TRBD1 (6 bases). V lost 3 bases, J lost 0 bases, and 10 bases lay in between. The CDR3 length is 14 residues. The V gene's germline CDR1 is SGHDT and CDR2 YYEEEE. CDR3 nucleotides: TGTGCCAGCAGCTGGGGACACCTCTCCTACGAGCAGTACTTC. Translation gives CASSWGHLSYEQYF.

This chain connects TRBV15 to TRBJ2-1; tentative D call: TRBD2 (5 bases). The CDR3 has 14 amino acids. V lost 5 bases and J 0 bases, leaving 8 bases between the germline ends. Per the germline V gene, CDR1 is LNHNV and CDR2 is YYDKDF (reference sequence). The DNA of the CDR3 is TGTGCCACCAGCGACCGGGGCTCCTACAATGAGCAGTTCTTC. It translates to CATSDRGSYNEQFF.

This clone was detected a few times. The V call is TRBV5-4, the J call TRBJ1-3; no clear D. The V gene's germline CDR1 is SGHNT and CDR2 YYREEE (reference sequence). With 0 bases removed from V and 0 bases from J, the gap between germline ends came to 10 bases. This CDR3 is built from 16 residues. The CDR3 reads CASSLDSITSGNTIYF. The DNA of the CDR3 is TGTGCCAGCAGCTTGGACAGCATTACCTCTGGAAACACCATATATTTT.

The chain employs TRBV10-3 and TRBJ1-5; the D gene is possibly TRBD1 (5 bases). The CDR3 loop spans 14 amino acids. The germline CDR1 and CDR2 sequences are ENHRY and SYGVKD. V was pared by 5 bases and J by 5 bases, with 13 bases between. The chain's CDR3 is CAISQGQGDQPQHF. The CDR3 nucleotides read TGTGCCATCAGTCAAGGGCAGGGTGATCAGCCCCAGCATTTT.

The CDR3: CASSLGGQGVADTQYF. The CDR3, as DNA: TGTGCCAGCAGCTTGGGGGGACAGGGTGTCGCAGATACGCAGTATTTT. The J gene is TRBJ2-3, the V gene TRBV5-4, with TRBD1 matching over 9 bases. This CDR3 comprises 16 residues. J lost 4 bases, V lost 0 bases, and 6 bases had no gene match. CDR1 is SGHNT, CDR2 YYREEE, per germline (reference sequence). Together with reference TRBV5-4 and TRBJ2-3, the CDR3 gives the full variable domain: ETGVTQSPTHLIKTRGQQVTLRCSSQSGHNTVSWYQQALGQGPQFIFQYYREEENGRGNFPPRFSGLQFPNYSSELNVNALELDDSALYLCASSLGGQGVADTQYFGPGTRLTVL.

V is TRBV7-3 and J is TRBJ2-7; D perhaps matches TRBD2 (5 bases). Trimming took off 2 bases at V and 2 bases at J, with 13 bases between the two ends. CDR3 length: 15 residues. Per germline, CDR1 SGHTA and CDR2 FQGTGA. The DNA for the CDR3 is TGTGCCAGCAGCTTATCCAGCGGAAGGGCCTACGAGCAGTACTTC. It codes for CASSLSSGRAYEQYF.

The chain couples TRBV21-1 to TRBJ1-2. TRBV21-1 constitutes a pseudogene. CDR3 length: 16 amino acids. The CDR3 bases are TGTGCCAGCAGTGTCCCGGTAAGAACGCGCGGGGATGGCTACACCTTC. This gives the protein CASSVPVRTRGDGYTF.

The V and J genes are TRBV11-3 and TRBJ2-7, with a tentative D call TRBD1 (6 bases). V lost 1 base and J lost 6, with 13 bases in between. The CDR3 totals 14 residues. Germline values: CDR1 SGHNT, CDR2 YENEEA. For the CDR3, the DNA is TGTGCCAGCAGCTTAGCAGGGGATCCTCCCGAGCAGTACTTC. Protein: CASSLAGDPPEQYF.